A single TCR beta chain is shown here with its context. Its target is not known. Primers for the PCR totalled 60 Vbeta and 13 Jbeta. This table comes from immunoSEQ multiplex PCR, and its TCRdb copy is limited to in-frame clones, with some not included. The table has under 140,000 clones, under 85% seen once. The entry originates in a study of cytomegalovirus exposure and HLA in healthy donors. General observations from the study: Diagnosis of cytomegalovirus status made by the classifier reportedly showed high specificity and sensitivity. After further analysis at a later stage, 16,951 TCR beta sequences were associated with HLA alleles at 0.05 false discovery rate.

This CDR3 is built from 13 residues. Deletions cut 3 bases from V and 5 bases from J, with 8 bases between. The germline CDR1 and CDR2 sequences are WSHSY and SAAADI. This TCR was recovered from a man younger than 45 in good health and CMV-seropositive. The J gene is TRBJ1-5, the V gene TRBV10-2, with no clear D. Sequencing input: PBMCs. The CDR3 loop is CASSDRGYQPQHF. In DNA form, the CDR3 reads TGCGCCAGCAGTGATCGGGGATATCAGCCCCAGCATTTT.